This TCR beta chain stems from a study of PD-L1 blockade in urothelial cancer. Study-wide background: Most patients, about 85% of the roughly 30, were males with bladder-origin cancer. Patients' prior chemotherapy regimens numbered 0 to 3. The study, taken as a whole, reports: When pretreatment blood TCR clonality was below the median, it predicted better survival.

What went into each PCR as a spike was synthetic TCR analog templates. The method was immunoSEQ multiplex PCR; TCRdb's version includes in-frame clones alone and lacks a portion of them. The repertoire holds some 39,000 clones, with 80% to 90% as singletons. With respect to this clone: The antigen remains undetermined.

Specified time point: peripheral blood 6 weeks after treatment start. The receptor's source is a man aged 70-80 years with urothelial cancer. The sequencing here drew on PBMCs, taken around atezolizumab (anti-PD-L1) treatment.

CDR3 protein: CASVEGGGRYEQYF. The CDR3 DNA is TGTGCCAGCGTCGAGGGGGGCGGGAGGTACGAGCAGTACTTC. V is TRBV6-1 and J is TRBJ2-7, with TRBD2 identical over 8 bases. The CDR3 spans 14 residues. V dropped 8 bases and J dropped 4; count of bases not matched to a gene: 10. Germline V gene data show CDR1 as MNHNS and CDR2 as SASEGT.